This is a list of T cell receptor beta chains from one sample in a study of blood T cell repertoires in COVID-19. The table came from immunoSEQ multiplex PCR; TCRdb's copy has only in-frame clones and leaves some out. The table shows roughly 400,000 clones, with around 90% occurring only once. Sequenced: PBMCs or T cells enriched from blood (not recorded which). All receptors come from a woman between 40 and 50 years old with acute COVID-19. CDR3s include the opening cysteine and the closing phenylalanine or tryptophan. A D gene is named only where the DNA matches it firmly. The size field is filled for only some rows; it gives once, few, many or a size class.

DNA	CDR3	J	D	V	size
TGCGCCAGCAGTTCGTCTCAGGGGAGCTATGGCTACACCTTC	CASSSSQGSYGYTF	TRBJ1-2	NA	TRBV5-1	NA
TGCGCCAGCAGCCAAGATAACGGGTCTTACCGGAGGGGCACTGAAGCTTTCTTT	CASSQDNGSYRRGTEAFF	TRBJ1-1	NA	TRBV4-1	NA
TGTGCCAGCAGTCGGGACATAATTGCTGAAGCTTTCTTT	CASSRDIIAEAFF	TRBJ1-1	NA	TRBV7-9	NA
TGCAGCGCCACCGGACAGGGAGGGGAGGATGGCTACACCTTC	CSATGQGGEDGYTF	TRBJ1-2	TRBD1	TRBV29-1	once
TGTGCCAGCAGCCTAATGGGTACCGGGACAGGGATCAATACGCAGTATTTT	CASSLMGTGTGINTQYF	TRBJ2-3	TRBD1	TRBV7-9	NA
TGTGCCAGCAGATTCGGCGGGAATGAGCAGTTCTTC	CASRFGGNEQFF	TRBJ2-1	NA	TRBV5-6	NA
TGTGCCAGCAGTTATAGGGGGAACTATGGCTACACCTTC	CASSYRGNYGYTF	TRBJ1-2	NA	TRBV27	NA
TGCGCCAGCAGCTTGGCAGCGACTAGCGGGGGTTCGCAAGAGACCCAGTACTTC	CASSLAATSGGSQETQYF	TRBJ2-5	TRBD2	TRBV5-1	NA
TGCGCCAGCAGCTTGGAGGGCCCTCAGGGTACTGAAGCTTTCTTT	CASSLEGPQGTEAFF	TRBJ1-1	NA	TRBV5-1	NA
TGTGCCAGCACCGCCAGGGGGTCTCGACAGCCCCAGCATTTT	CASTARGSRQPQHF	TRBJ1-5	TRBD1	TRBV27	NA
TGTGCCACCAGTGTGGGCCAGAATCAGCCCCAGCATTTT	CATSVGQNQPQHF	TRBJ1-5	NA	TRBV24-1	NA
TGCGCCAGCAGCTTGGAGGGACTAGCGGGGGGGATATTGGCAGATACGCAGTATTTT	CASSLEGLAGGILADTQYF	TRBJ2-3	TRBD2	TRBV5-1	NA
TGTGCCAGTAGTATCACAGGGATGAGCAATCAGCCCCAGCATTTT	CASSITGMSNQPQHF	TRBJ1-5	NA	TRBV19	NA
TGTGCCAGCTCACCACCTTTCAGGGGGCGCAACTATGGCTACACCTTC	CASSPPFRGRNYGYTF	TRBJ1-2	TRBD1	TRBV18	NA
TGTGCCAGCAGTGACAGTTCAGTCCAGCCCCAGCATTTT	CASSDSSVQPQHF	TRBJ1-5	NA	TRBV6-1	few
TGTGCCACCAGTGCCGCGGGGCACAGGGGGAACACTGAAGCTTTCTTT	CATSAAGHRGNTEAFF	TRBJ1-1	TRBD1	TRBV24-1	NA
TGTGCCAGCAGACTCAACACTGAAGCTTTCTTT	CASRLNTEAFF	TRBJ1-1	NA	TRBV6-5	NA
TGTGCCAGCAGCGCAATACCTACAGGGGGCACGGAGACCCAGTACTTC	CASSAIPTGGTETQYF	TRBJ2-5	TRBD1	TRBV9	NA
TGTGCCAGCAGCCCCACTAACACCGGGGAGCTGTTTTTT	CASSPTNTGELFF	TRBJ2-2	NA	TRBV9	once
TGTGCCAGCAGTCACACTCCCGGGGCTAGCGGGACCTACGAGCAGTACTTC	CASSHTPGASGTYEQYF	TRBJ2-7	TRBD2	TRBV6-6	NA
TGTGCCAGTAGTATATTACTCGCGGGGGGCAATGAGCAGTTCTTC	CASSILLAGGNEQFF	TRBJ2-1	TRBD2	TRBV19	NA
TGTGCCAGCAGAGGACAGGCGGATTCACCCCTCCACTTT	CASRGQADSPLHF	TRBJ1-6	TRBD1	TRBV4-2	NA
TGTGCCAGCAGCTTAGATCAGGACTTTAGCTCCTACGAGCAGTACTTC	CASSLDQDFSSYEQYF	TRBJ2-7	NA	TRBV11-2	NA
TGTGCCAGTTTTCAGGGTTGGATCTACGAGCAGTACTTC	CASFQGWIYEQYF	TRBJ2-7	NA	TRBV2	few
TGTGCCAGTAGTACAGGGGGCGAGTATGACGAAAAACTGTTTTTT	CASSTGGEYDEKLFF	TRBJ1-4	TRBD1	TRBV19	NA
TGTGCCTGGAGTCTTGGACACTTGAACACTGAAGCTTTCTTT	CAWSLGHLNTEAFF	TRBJ1-1	NA	TRBV30	NA
TGTGCCAGCAGTTCACGACTAGCGGGCTCCTACAATGAGCAGTTCTTC	CASSSRLAGSYNEQFF	TRBJ2-1	TRBD2	TRBV6-5	NA
TGTGCCAGCAGCGGGGGTGTCTTTGGAGGGGCCCAGTACTTC	CASSGGVFGGAQYF	TRBJ2-5	NA	TRBV5-8	NA
TGTGCCAGCAGCGGCCAGATTGGCACTGAAGCTTTCTTT	CASSGQIGTEAFF	TRBJ1-1	NA	TRBV21-1	NA